The 3 T cell receptor beta chains listed next were all sequenced from one sample in a study of OX40 agonist ivuxolimab in advanced cancers. Only in-frame clones appear in the TCRdb table, and some are missing; sequencing was by immunoSEQ multiplex PCR. This sample has 95,000 to 100,000 clones, with 93% found just once. The starting material was CD4+ or CD8+ T cells sorted from blood, obtained in a trial of the OX40 agonist ivuxolimab. Receptors originate from an adult with an advanced solid tumor such as melanoma, head and neck, liver or kidney cancer.

The genes are TRBV6-1 and TRBJ2-2; the match to TRBD2 covers 12 bases. In germline, CDR1 is MNHNS, CDR2 SASEGT. V shed 2 bases and J 5 bases; nucleotides not matched to a gene: 3. The CDR3 covers 16 residues. In DNA, the CDR3 is TGTGCCAGCAGTGAACAGCTAGCGGGAGGGACCGGGGAGCTGTTTTTT. Translated: CASSEQLAGGTGELFF.

CDR3 in DNA: TGTGCCTGGAGTCCTAGCGGCGCCCGGGGTACGCAGTATTTT. This sequence encodes CAWSPSGARGTQYF. The genes are TRBV30 and TRBJ2-3; 7 positions agree with TRBD2. J lost 8 bases, V lost 2 bases, and 10 bases had no gene match. Germline lookup yields CDR1 GTSNPN and CDR2 SVGIG (reference sequence). This CDR3 is built from 14 residues.

The chain has TRBV5-1 and TRBJ2-7, with D perhaps TRBD1 (6 bases). The CDR3 spans 13 residues. The germline CDR1 and CDR2 sequences are SGHRS and YFSETQ. The germline V and J ends were trimmed by 1 base and 7 bases, with 12 bases remaining between them. CDR3 sequence: CASSLTGSGEQYV. The CDR3 DNA reads as TGCGCCAGCAGCTTGACAGGGTCCGGAGAGCAGTACGTC.